Here is one TCR beta chain with its context. Genomic DNA from each subset was divided evenly over several immunoSEQ plates. Clones were sequenced by immunoSEQ multiplex PCR, and TCRdb holds only the in-frame ones, with some missing. This table has fewer than 850,000 clones, about 92% appearing once. Per germline, CDR1 SGDLS and CDR2 YYNGEE. The length of the CDR3 is 14 residues. The ends were cut back, 3 bases at V and 2 bases at J, with 11 bases in the middle. Every donor, a Caucasian adult, lived in Nashville, Tennessee. This entry is derived from a study of shared clonotypes between healthy human individuals.

The chain joins TRBV9 to TRBJ2-5; possibly TRBD1 for D (6 bases). The source is a man aged 18 to 29 in good health. Some clones in this sample may be carry-over from other donors' samples. What was sequenced was memory CD8+ T cells from PBMCs. The sample's subset: CD45RO+ cells pooled with CCR7-negative TemRA cells. The CDR3, as DNA: TGTGCCAGCAGCGACAGGGACCAGCAAGAGACCCAGTACTTC. This sequence encodes CASSDRDQQETQYF.